A selection of T cell receptor beta chains follows, all from one sample in a study of cytomegalovirus exposure and HLA in healthy donors. The assay was immunoSEQ multiplex PCR, and TCRdb's table has in-frame clones only and misses some. This sample has under 200,000 clones; approximately 84% occur once, and the top ten carry 2% to 3%. Sequenced input: PBMCs. The receptors stem from a woman in her forties or fifties in good health and CMV-seropositive. CDR3s include the opening cysteine and the closing phenylalanine or tryptophan. The order of the fields is J gene, D gene, V gene, clone size, CDR3 protein, CDR3 DNA. D genes are given only for firm matches. Expanded clones are given a class, and other clones once, few, many or no size at all.

j_call: TRBJ2-1
d_call: .
v_call: TRBV5-4
clone_size: .
cdr3_aa: CASSKDRTGRANEQFF
cdr3_nt: TGTGCCAGCAGCAAAGATAGGACAGGGAGGGCCAATGAGCAGTTCTTC

j_call: TRBJ2-3
d_call: TRBD2
v_call: TRBV5-1
clone_size: .
cdr3_aa: CASGTGGGGTDTQYF
cdr3_nt: TGCGCCAGCGGGACGGGGGGGGGCGGCACAGATACGCAGTATTTT

j_call: TRBJ1-1
d_call: .
v_call: TRBV6-5
clone_size: .
cdr3_aa: CASSPRRDTNTEAFF
cdr3_nt: TGTGCCAGCAGCCCCCGACGGGACACCAACACTGAAGCTTTCTTT

j_call: TRBJ2-7
d_call: TRBD1
v_call: TRBV7-2
clone_size: .
cdr3_aa: CASSSWDRGTYEQYF
cdr3_nt: TGTGCCAGCAGCTCTTGGGACAGGGGAACCTACGAGCAGTACTTC

j_call: TRBJ1-6
d_call: .
v_call: TRBV6-6
clone_size: .
cdr3_aa: CASSYEGVNSPLHF
cdr3_nt: TGTGCCAGCAGTTATGAGGGGGTAAATTCACCCCTCCACTTT

j_call: TRBJ2-5
d_call: TRBD2
v_call: TRBV6-5
clone_size: .
cdr3_aa: CASSRLAGEETQYF
cdr3_nt: TGTGCCAGCAGTCGACTAGCGGGGGAAGAGACCCAGTACTTC

j_call: TRBJ1-1
d_call: .
v_call: TRBV7-3
clone_size: .
cdr3_aa: CASSRSQDTEAFF
cdr3_nt: TGTGCCAGCAGTCGAAGTCAGGACACTGAAGCTTTCTTT

j_call: TRBJ2-5
d_call: TRBD1
v_call: TRBV7-2
clone_size: .
cdr3_aa: CASSKYRGLETQYF
cdr3_nt: TGTGCCAGCAGCAAATACAGGGGGCTGGAGACCCAGTACTTC

j_call: TRBJ2-5
d_call: .
v_call: TRBV29-1
clone_size: .
cdr3_aa: CSARHRASGETQYF
cdr3_nt: TGCAGCGCACGTCACAGGGCCTCTGGGGAGACCCAGTACTTC

j_call: TRBJ2-1
d_call: .
v_call: TRBV4-3
clone_size: .
cdr3_aa: CASSQTYSRVEAPQFF
cdr3_nt: TGCGCCAGCAGCCAAACCTACTCTCGGGTCGAGGCCCCGCAGTTCTTC

j_call: TRBJ2-7
d_call: TRBD1
v_call: TRBV19
clone_size: .
cdr3_aa: CATKPGTGTSYEQYF
cdr3_nt: TGTGCCACCAAACCCGGGACAGGGACCTCCTACGAGCAGTACTTC

j_call: TRBJ2-5
d_call: TRBD2
v_call: TRBV2
clone_size: .
cdr3_aa: CASSETAGGQETQYF
cdr3_nt: TGTGCCAGCAGTGAAACGGCGGGGGGACAAGAGACCCAGTACTTC

j_call: TRBJ1-1
d_call: TRBD1
v_call: TRBV5-5
clone_size: .
cdr3_aa: CASSYRDRVSTEAFF
cdr3_nt: TGTGCCAGCAGCTACCGGGACAGGGTGAGCACTGAAGCTTTCTTT

j_call: TRBJ1-2
d_call: .
v_call: TRBV7-9
clone_size: .
cdr3_aa: CSSSFRGDGYTF
cdr3_nt: TGTTCCAGCAGCTTTCGGGGGGATGGCTACACCTTC

j_call: TRBJ1-2
d_call: TRBD1
v_call: TRBV29-1
clone_size: .
cdr3_aa: CSARQGDYGYTF
cdr3_nt: TGCAGCGCCCGACAGGGGGACTATGGCTACACCTTC

j_call: TRBJ2-1
d_call: TRBD2
v_call: TRBV5-1
clone_size: once
cdr3_aa: CASSLGHFAGGYNEQFF
cdr3_nt: TGCGCCAGCAGCTTGGGCCATTTTGCGGGGGGATACAATGAGCAGTTCTTC

j_call: TRBJ1-1
d_call: .
v_call: TRBV7-6
clone_size: .
cdr3_aa: CASSFRENTEAFF
cdr3_nt: TGTGCCAGCAGCTTTCGGGAGAACACTGAAGCTTTCTTT

j_call: TRBJ1-1
d_call: TRBD1
v_call: TRBV6-5
clone_size: .
cdr3_aa: CAIRGAGGTEAFF
cdr3_nt: TGTGCCATCAGGGGGGCAGGAGGTACTGAAGCTTTCTTT

j_call: TRBJ2-3
d_call: .
v_call: TRBV6-6
clone_size: few
cdr3_aa: CASTGVADTQYF
cdr3_nt: TGTGCCAGCACCGGGGTAGCAGATACGCAGTATTTT

j_call: TRBJ2-3
d_call: .
v_call: TRBV4-2
clone_size: .
cdr3_aa: CASSQVGGAGTDTQYF
cdr3_nt: TGTGCCAGCAGCCAAGTGGGGGGGGCTGGCACAGATACGCAGTATTTT

j_call: TRBJ2-2
d_call: TRBD1
v_call: TRBV4-1
clone_size: .
cdr3_aa: CASSQVMVEGGLDTGELFF
cdr3_nt: TGCGCCAGCAGCCAAGTGATGGTCGAAGGGGGCTTGGACACCGGGGAGCTGTTTTTT

j_call: TRBJ2-7
d_call: TRBD2
v_call: TRBV7-8
clone_size: .
cdr3_aa: CASSPRTSGAGYEQYF
cdr3_nt: TGTGCCAGCAGCCCTAGGACTAGCGGGGCCGGCTACGAGCAGTACTTC

j_call: TRBJ2-3
d_call: .
v_call: TRBV7-2
clone_size: .
cdr3_aa: CASRQVRGSTDTQYF
cdr3_nt: TGTGCCAGCAGACAAGTTAGGGGCAGCACAGATACGCAGTATTTT

j_call: TRBJ1-3
d_call: .
v_call: TRBV5-4
clone_size: .
cdr3_aa: CASSQGQEGNTIYF
cdr3_nt: TGTGCCAGCAGCCAGGGACAAGAGGGAAACACCATATATTTT

j_call: TRBJ2-7
d_call: .
v_call: TRBV18
clone_size: .
cdr3_aa: CASSPGLSSYEQYF
cdr3_nt: TGTGCCAGCTCACCAGGCCTCAGTTCCTACGAGCAGTACTTC

j_call: TRBJ1-2
d_call: TRBD1
v_call: TRBV5-6
clone_size: .
cdr3_aa: CASSLGDREDYGYTF
cdr3_nt: TGTGCCAGCAGCTTGGGGGACAGGGAGGACTATGGCTACACCTTC

j_call: TRBJ2-7
d_call: .
v_call: TRBV4-2
clone_size: .
cdr3_aa: CASSQDPNYEQYF
cdr3_nt: TGTGCCAGCAGCCAAGATCCTAACTACGAGCAGTACTTC

j_call: TRBJ1-3
d_call: TRBD1
v_call: TRBV10-3
clone_size: .
cdr3_aa: CATLTGAGNTIYF
cdr3_nt: TGTGCCACACTGACAGGGGCCGGAAACACCATATATTTT

j_call: TRBJ2-7
d_call: .
v_call: TRBV6-5
clone_size: .
cdr3_aa: CASSVGAASYEQYF
cdr3_nt: TGTGCCAGCAGTGTGGGGGCAGCCTCCTACGAGCAGTACTTC

j_call: TRBJ2-1
d_call: .
v_call: TRBV21-1
clone_size: .
cdr3_aa: CASSRPGGAFGHEQFF
cdr3_nt: TGTGCCAGCAGCAGACCCGGGGGGGCATTTGGGCATGAGCAGTTCTTC

j_call: TRBJ2-2
d_call: TRBD1
v_call: TRBV5-1
clone_size: .
cdr3_aa: CASTARTGVTGELFF
cdr3_nt: TGCGCCAGCACCGCGCGGACAGGGGTCACCGGGGAGCTGTTTTTT

j_call: TRBJ2-1
d_call: .
v_call: TRBV7-7
clone_size: once
cdr3_aa: CASSLGGASSYNEQFF
cdr3_nt: TGTGCTAGCAGCTTAGGTGGGGCGAGCTCCTACAATGAGCAGTTCTTC

j_call: TRBJ2-3
d_call: TRBD1
v_call: TRBV7-2
clone_size: .
cdr3_aa: CASSPGQGTRPTDTQYF
cdr3_nt: TGTGCCAGCAGCCCCGGACAGGGAACACGACCCACAGATACGCAGTATTTT

j_call: TRBJ1-1
d_call: .
v_call: TRBV7-9
clone_size: .
cdr3_aa: CASSFGRMNTEAFF
cdr3_nt: TGTGCCAGCAGCTTTGGCAGAATGAACACTGAAGCTTTCTTT

j_call: TRBJ2-1
d_call: TRBD2
v_call: TRBV5-6
clone_size: .
cdr3_aa: CASSLWGLAYYNEQFF
cdr3_nt: TGTGCCAGCAGCTTGTGGGGACTAGCGTACTACAATGAGCAGTTCTTC

j_call: TRBJ1-5
d_call: .
v_call: TRBV11-3
clone_size: .
cdr3_aa: CASSFPHRRARNSNQPQHF
cdr3_nt: TGTGCCAGCAGCTTCCCTCATCGGAGGGCCAGGAATAGCAATCAGCCCCAGCATTTT

j_call: TRBJ2-3
d_call: TRBD2
v_call: TRBV28
clone_size: .
cdr3_aa: CASSLQFLAGTSSTDTQYF
cdr3_nt: TGTGCCAGCAGTTTACAGTTCCTAGCGGGGACTTCTAGCACAGATACGCAGTATTTT

j_call: TRBJ2-7
d_call: TRBD1
v_call: TRBV28
clone_size: .
cdr3_aa: CASSPTGHVGYEQYF
cdr3_nt: TGTGCCAGCAGTCCGACAGGGCATGTGGGGTACGAGCAGTACTTC

j_call: TRBJ2-2
d_call: .
v_call: TRBV27
clone_size: .
cdr3_aa: CASSLRGQGTGGTGELFF
cdr3_nt: TGTGCCAGCAGTTTAAGGGGTCAGGGGACGGGGGGAACCGGGGAGCTGTTTTTT

j_call: TRBJ2-1
d_call: TRBD2
v_call: TRBV7-9
clone_size: .
cdr3_aa: CASSRGGAAYNEQFF
cdr3_nt: TGTGCCAGCAGCCGCGGGGGGGCCGCCTACAATGAGCAGTTCTTC

j_call: TRBJ2-3
d_call: TRBD2
v_call: TRBV11-2
clone_size: .
cdr3_aa: CASSIRTSRYGTDTQYF
cdr3_nt: TGTGCCAGCAGCATTCGGACTAGCAGGTATGGCACAGATACGCAGTATTTT

j_call: TRBJ2-7
d_call: .
v_call: TRBV5-1
clone_size: .
cdr3_aa: CASSHAGQQHEQYF
cdr3_nt: TGCGCCAGCAGCCACGCGGGACAGCAACACGAGCAGTACTTC